This is a list of T cell receptor beta chains from one sample in a study of cytomegalovirus exposure and HLA in healthy donors. TCRdb keeps only in-frame clones here, not all; method: immunoSEQ multiplex PCR. Counted here are 170,000 or so clones, about 81% occurring once; the ten biggest clones make up roughly 2%. Sample: PBMCs. The receptors come from a woman in her 30s in good health and CMV-seronegative. The conserved cysteine and the conserved F or W are not part of the CDR3 here.

v_call | cdr3_aa
TRBV4-1 | ASSHQSPHNGNQPQH
TRBV28 | ASREEQGRSQPQH
TRBV27 | ASSSRGLRTDEQF
TRBV19 | ASSIPLGQGEGYT
TRBV19 | ASSAYNEQF
TRBV15 | ATSRDTRETQY
TRBV7-9 | ASSSITGAVTGELF
TRBV10-2 | ASKVGQGEDIQY
TRBV7-8 | ASSPYIAGETGELF
TRBV28 | ASSLAGYGYT
TRBV27 | ASSFQGRETQY
TRBV9 | ASSVATGSYEQY
TRBV10-3 | AISRRGGYEQY
TRBV7-9 | ASSTKDREETQY
TRBV9 | ASSPSPGQGAGNTIY
TRBV2 | ASSGRWASGRTDTQY
TRBV28 | ASSPLRGLEKLF
TRBV7-2 | ASSFPAQETQY
TRBV5-1 | ASSLAGGNQPQH
TRBV27 | ASSPHWTGGGYEQY
TRBV7-3 | ASSSAGGLNKQF
TRBV10-3 | AISDRGALAKNIQY
TRBV19 | ASSRQGTQETQY
TRBV18 | ASSPPGQGSTAEQY
TRBV19 | ASRTGGRVAGVGKNSQY
TRBV19 | ASSPWTGNSYEQY
TRBV9 | ASSKGGGIQETQY
TRBV28 | ASRNTRNTDTQY
TRBV2 | ASSDSGSYSYEQY
TRBV7-8 | ASSLTRVYNSPLH
TRBV9 | ASSHGGLADEQF
TRBV2 | ASSAGHTSTDTQY
TRBV5-1 | ASSDGTSGGIDTQY
TRBV11-1 | ASSLWGEGLTNEKLF
TRBV19 | ASSIGSLGDTIY
TRBV10-3 | AISLGGGQPQH
TRBV6-5 | ASSYSTGNTEAF
TRBV11-2 | ASSIRTGVVETQY
TRBV10-3 | AISELGTNQETQY
TRBV5-1 | ASSLQGQSTEAF
TRBV5-1 | ASSSGLSNTGELF
TRBV5-4 | ASSSTLQGATNEKLF
TRBV4-3 | ASSQTSGAGTQY
TRBV4-3 | ASSQDSRSTEAF